This T cell receptor (beta chain) was recorded in a study of technical replicates of blood from four donors. Sequencing used immunoSEQ multiplex PCR; TCRdb keeps in-frame clones, though not all of them. The data show around 53,000 clones, about 94% seen once. Germline trimming cut 5 bases from V and 2 bases from J; bases unmatched to any gene: 13. The CDR3 totals 17 residues. Germline V CDR1 and CDR2: SGHDT, YYEEEE. This receptor was obtained from a human donor in good health. Some clones in this sample may be carry-over from other donors' samples. The chain couples TRBV5-6 to TRBJ1-3; 7 bases map to TRBD1. Material for sequencing was PBMCs. The CDR3 sequence: CASRGWDRNLAGNTIYF. Here the CDR3 DNA reads TGTGCCAGCAGGGGTTGGGACAGAAACCTAGCTGGAAACACCATATATTTT.